This T cell receptor beta chain was retrieved from a study of T cell repertoires in cytomegalovirus infection. With regard to this clonotype: The conserved phenylalanine or tryptophan normally closing the CDR3 is absent here, so this likely arose from a read error.

TCRdb used MiXCR to reprocess the reads, holding one entry per CDR3 protein. The table has 170,000 or so distinct CDR3 sequences, approximately 15% seen once. The CDR3 is made up of 15 amino acids. Germline assignment: CDR1 KGHSH and CDR2 LQKENI. V lost 3 bases and J lost 3; bases outside the gene matches: 6. The rearrangement uses TRBV18 and TRBJ2-7; 9 nucleotides match TRBD1. Sequenced input: PBMCs. The source is a human donor in good health (CMV status not recorded). Some clones in this sample may be carry-over from other donors' samples. In nucleotides, the CDR3 is TGTGCCAGCTCACCTACCCGGGACAGGGACTACGAGCAGTACTCC. It encodes CASSPTRDRDYEQYS.